These 22 T cell receptor beta chains originate from one sample sequenced in a study of human T cells and chemical hapten exposure. The time point: patch test 1, 2 weeks after DPC sensitization. Treatment reported: therapeutic diphenylcyclopropenone sensitization with weekly scalp DPC. RNA extraction used unfractionated whole blood as the source of total RNA. TCRdb re-analysed the RACE reads in MiXCR, keeping a single row per CDR3 protein. This sample has approximately 52,000 distinct CDR3 sequences, with more than 9.5% found just once. The source material was whole blood, sampled in connection with sensitization to the hapten diphenylcyclopropenone (DPC). These TCRs come from a woman aged 40 to 50 with alopecia areata. Some clones in this sample may be carry-over from other donors' samples.

This clonotype was observed a few times. The chain recombines TRBV12-3 or TRBV12-4 with TRBJ2-1; D might be TRBD1 or TRBD2, each matching 5 bases. The CDR3 is 18 amino acids. V lost 4 bases and J lost 0, with 19 bases in between. CDR3 in DNA: TGTGCCAGCAGTTCCTCCGGGACCCCTTTGTTCTCCTACAATGAGCAGTTCTTC. Translating it yields CASSSSGTPLFSYNEQFF.

Ten or more counts support this clonotype. The CDR3: CASSQGYSTDTQYF. The CDR3 DNA follows: TGCGCCAGCAGCCAAGGGTATAGCACAGATACGCAGTATTTT. The chain carries TRBV4-3 and TRBJ2-3; D remains unclear. V lost 1 base and J lost 0, with 5 bases in between. Germline V lookup: CDR1 LGHNA, CDR2 YSLEER. The CDR3 runs to 14 residues.

This clonotype has just a few counts. This chain connects TRBV7-9 to TRBJ1-4, with 10 nucleotides matching TRBD1. Germline V gene lookup returns CDR1 SEHNR and CDR2 FQNEAQ (reference sequence). The V and J ends lost 4 bases and 8 bases, in that order; junction bases with no gene match: 10. CDR3 length equals 16 residues. CDR3 loop: CASSSPRQGAEEKLFF. The CDR3 nucleotides are TGTGCCAGCAGCTCTCCCCGACAGGGGGCTGAGGAAAAACTGTTTTTT.

The chain employs TRBV3-1 and TRBJ1-1; no clear D gene. The CDR3 runs 13 residues. Germline V gives CDR1 LGHDT, CDR2 YNNKEL (reference sequence). The V gene lost 1 base and the J gene lost 5 bases, with 8 bases spanning the gap. CDR3 amino acids: CASSQGWETEAFF. For the CDR3, the DNA is TGTGCCAGCAGCCAAGGGTGGGAGACTGAAGCTTTCTTT.

This clonotype was recorded many times. The J gene is TRBJ1-5, the V gene TRBV6-1; D ambiguous. Germline V gene data show CDR1 as MNHNS and CDR2 as SASEGT. The ends were cut back, 7 bases at V and 4 bases at J, with 11 bases in the middle. The CDR3 is made up of 13 amino acids. CDR3 protein: CASTRVNNQPQHF. In DNA, the CDR3 is TGTGCCAGCACAAGGGTTAATAATCAGCCCCAGCATTTT.

This clonotype showed up many times. This chain connects TRBV30 to TRBJ1-2, with unresolved D. The germline V and J ends were trimmed by 0 bases and 2 bases, with 7 bases remaining between them. The CDR3 extends over 13 amino acids. Germline V lookup: CDR1 GTSNPN, CDR2 SVGIG (reference sequence). The CDR3 spells CAWSVQLNYGYTF. CDR3 nucleotide sequence: TGTGCCTGGAGTGTCCAGTTAAACTATGGCTACACCTTC.

This clonotype has a handful of counts. CDR3 in DNA: TGTGCCAGCAGCGTAGGGGTAGGGACTGAAGCTTTCTTT. Amino acids: CASSVGVGTEAFF. The chain carries TRBV9 and TRBJ1-1; D not certain. V lost 0 bases and J 5 bases, leaving 8 bases between the germline ends. Germline V gives CDR1 SGDLS, CDR2 YYNGEE. The CDR3 spans 13 residues. Using reference TRBV9 and TRBJ1-1 for the parts outside the CDR3, the full variable domain is DSGVTQTPKHLITATGQRVTLRCSPRSGDLSVYWYQQSLDQGLQFLIQYYNGEERAKGNILERFSAQQFPDLHSELNLSSLELGDSALYFCASSVGVGTEAFFGQGTRLTVV.

The gene calls are TRBV7-9 and TRBJ2-7; 10 bases fit TRBD2. Trimming removed 4 bases from V and 5 bases from J; junction bases left unmatched: 14. Germline CDR1 is SEHNR and CDR2 is FQNEAQ (reference sequence). The CDR3 consists of 17 residues. The CDR3 DNA follows: TGTGCCAGCAGCTCCTACCGCGGGGCTAGCGGGAGTAACGAGCAGTACTTC. Protein: CASSSYRGASGSNEQYF. The variable domain in full, completed from reference TRBV7-9 and TRBJ2-7, reads DTGVSQNPRHKITKRGQNVTFRCDPISEHNRLYWYRQTLGQGPEFLTYFQNEAQLEKSRLLSDRFSAERPKGSFSTLEIQRTEQGDSAMYLCASSSYRGASGSNEQYFGPGTRLTVT.

The rearrangement links TRBV20-1 to TRBJ2-2, with 12 positions matching TRBD2. Germline V gene sequence: CDR1 DFQATT, CDR2 SNEGSKA (reference sequence). V was pared by 6 bases and J by 6 bases, with 5 bases of the junction left unmatched. CDR3 length: 14 residues. The CDR3 spells CSARLAGAPGELFF. The DNA for the CDR3 is TGCAGTGCCCGACTAGCGGGGGCTCCCGGGGAGCTGTTTTTT.

This clonotype has at least ten counts. The chain uses TRBV3-1 and TRBJ2-1, with 8 nucleotides matching TRBD1. Germline V gene sequence: CDR1 LGHDT, CDR2 YNNKEL (reference sequence). This CDR3 is 13 amino acids long. V dropped 4 bases and J dropped 12; count of bases not matched to a gene: 8. CDR3 sequence (DNA): TGTGCCAGCAGCCCCCCGGACAGGGCGGGGCAGTTCTTC. Translated: CASSPPDRAGQFF.

This clonotype was seen more than once but under ten times. The chain uses TRBV20-1 and TRBJ1-2; TRBD1 matches 10 bases. CDR1 is DFQATT, CDR2 SNEGSKA, per germline (reference sequence). J was trimmed by 0 bases and V by 3 bases; bases with no gene match: 10. The CDR3 contains 17 residues. As DNA, the CDR3 is TGCAGTGCTAGGGGGACAGGGGAAACTCCAACTAACTATGGCTACACCTTC. This sequence encodes CSARGTGETPTNYGYTF.

This sequence joins TRBV5-4 and TRBJ2-2; TRBD2 is a possible D gene (5 bases). CDR3 length equals 17 residues. Trimming stripped 0 bases from V and 4 bases from J, with 16 bases between. Per the germline V gene, CDR1 is SGHNT and CDR2 is YYREEE (reference sequence). The CDR3 DNA follows: TGTGCCAGCAGCTTGGTGTTCGGGGTTGCGGTCACCGGGGAGCTGTTTTTT. Amino acid sequence: CASSLVFGVAVTGELFF.

This clonotype was counted a few times. The chain's CDR3 is CASRPQGGGNQPQHF. CDR3 nucleotide sequence: TGTGCCAGTAGACCACAGGGAGGAGGCAATCAGCCCCAGCATTTT. The chain recombines TRBV19 with TRBJ1-5; D is perhaps TRBD1 (6 bases). The CDR3 is 15 residues long. From germline, CDR1 is LNHDA and CDR2 SQIVND (reference sequence). Trimming shortened V by 6 bases and J by 2 bases, and 14 bases separated the two germline ends. Supplemented by reference TRBV19 and TRBJ1-5, the full variable domain reads DGGITQSPKYLFRKEGQNVTLSCEQNLNHDAMYWYRQDPGQGLRLIYYSQIVNDFQKGDIAEGYSVSREKKESFPLTVTSAQKNPTAFYLCASRPQGGGNQPQHFGDGTRLSIL.

This clonotype was recorded at least ten times. This chain connects TRBV18 to TRBJ1-6; 8 bases match TRBD1. Germline CDR1 reads KGHSH; CDR2 reads LQKENI. Germline trimming cut 0 bases from V and 9 bases from J; bases unmatched to any gene: 1. This CDR3 spans 14 amino acids. CDR3 nucleotide sequence: TGTGCCAGCTCACCACCGGGACAGGTTTCACCCCTCCACTTT. Its translation is CASSPPGQVSPLHF.

The chain carries TRBV4-2 and TRBJ1-5; D unresolved. V gave up 4 bases and J gave up 3 bases, with 10 bases separating them. Germline V gene data show CDR1 as LGHNA and CDR2 as YNFKEQ. This CDR3 region has 14 residues. The CDR3: CASSRRENNQPQHF. The DNA for the CDR3 is TGTGCCAGCAGCCGCCGGGAGAACAATCAGCCCCAGCATTTT.

This clonotype was found many times. This chain joins TRBV18 and TRBJ2-7, with D hard to call. CDR1 is KGHSH and CDR2 is LQKENI in the germline V gene. V was clipped by 3 bases and J by 2 bases, with 8 bases between them. The CDR3 has 13 amino acids. CDR3 DNA sequence: TGTGCCAGCTCACCCCCCGACACCTACGAGCAGTACTTC. Translating it yields CASSPPDTYEQYF. The full variable domain, with the rest looked up from reference TRBV18 and TRBJ2-7, is NAGVMQNPRHLVRRRGQEARLRCSPMKGHSHVYWYRQLPEEGLKFMVYLQKENIIDESGMPKERFSAEFPKEGPSILRIQQVVRGDSAAYFCASSPPDTYEQYFGPGTRLTVT.

DNA of the CDR3: TGTGCCATCAGTTTGGCTAGCCCAGATACGCAGTATTTT. Protein sequence: CAISLASPDTQYF. The J gene is TRBJ2-3, the V gene TRBV10-3, with a weak D call TRBD2 (5 bases). Germline CDR1 is ENHRY and CDR2 is SYGVKD. Trimming took off 5 bases at V and 4 bases at J, with 10 bases between the two ends. The CDR3 runs 13 residues.

Many counts were recorded for this clonotype. The chain links TRBV12-3 or TRBV12-4 to TRBJ2-7; D may correspond to TRBD1 or TRBD2 (5 bases each). Trimming took 10 bases from V and 7 from J, leaving 17 bases between them. The CDR3 has 12 residues. The CDR3 spells CATRGALGEQYF. CDR3 coding DNA: TGTGCCACTCGAGGGGCCCTTGGGGAGCAGTACTTC.

This clonotype has a count of ten or more. J is TRBJ2-7 and V is TRBV9; either TRBD1 or TRBD2 may supply D (5 bases each). This CDR3 region has 13 residues. Trimming stripped 4 bases from V and 5 bases from J, with 13 bases between. CDR1 is SGDLS, CDR2 YYNGEE, per germline. The CDR3 here is CASSRDRGHEQYF. The CDR3 DNA is TGTGCCAGCAGCCGGGATAGGGGCCACGAGCAGTACTTC.

The rearrangement links TRBV7-8 to TRBJ2-1; D could derive from TRBD1 or TRBD2 (5 bases each). CDR3 length: 15 residues. CDR1 is SGHVS, CDR2 FQNEAQ, per germline. Deletions cut 4 bases from V and 9 bases from J, with 19 bases between. In DNA, the CDR3 is TGTGCCAGCAGCTCGACGCCGGGACCAAACGGTGAGCAGTTCTTC. It translates to CASSSTPGPNGEQFF.

The J gene is TRBJ2-7, the V gene TRBV12-3 or TRBV12-4, with 8 bases that match TRBD2. The CDR3 contains 14 residues. V gave up 6 bases and J gave up 3 bases; unmatched junction bases: 7. The CDR3 loop reads CASRFSGTSYEQYF. Written as DNA, the CDR3 is TGTGCCAGCAGGTTTAGCGGGACCAGCTACGAGCAGTACTTC.

On this clonotype itself: A much more abundant neighbour one base away suggests this may be a read error. The rearrangement joins TRBV21-1 to TRBJ2-5. TRBV21-1 is a pseudogene segment. The CDR3 totals 15 residues. CDR3 loop: CASILDKHPTETQYF. The CDR3 DNA reads as TGTGCCAGCATCCTAGACAAACACCCGACGGAGACCCAGTACTTC.